This is a list of T cell receptor beta chains from one sample in a study of blood T cell repertoires in COVID-19. Here immunoSEQ multiplex PCR was the method, and the copy in TCRdb shows in-frame clones only, minus some. The sample includes 150,000 to 200,000 clones, roughly three quarters of them seen just once. Sequenced: peripheral blood. The receptors shown here come from a woman in her 40s with COVID-19, enrolled during active disease. The CDR3 runs from the conserved cysteine through the conserved F or W. D genes are given only for firm matches. The size field is filled for only some rows; it gives once, few, many or a size class.

>TRBV19|-|TRBJ1-1|once
TGTGCCAGTAGTATAGACAGGCCTACGGGGGCTTTCTTT
CASSIDRPTGAFF
>TRBV4-3|-|TRBJ1-2|-
TGCGCCAGCAGCCAAGATATTCAAGGGGACTATGGCTACACCTTC
CASSQDIQGDYGYTF
>TRBV7-6|-|TRBJ1-2|-
TGTGCCAGCAGCTTAGTCGCAGGTCCGGAGGGTGGCTACACCTTC
CASSLVAGPEGGYTF
>TRBV11-3|-|TRBJ2-2|-
TGTGCCAGCAGCTTTTCGCTCCAGGCGAACACCGGGGAGCTGTTTTTT
CASSFSLQANTGELFF
>TRBV19|TRBD1|TRBJ1-5|-
TGTGCCAGTAGCCCACTGGGGACAGGGTTATCAGCCCAGCATTTT
CASSPLGTGLSAQHF
>TRBV7-9|TRBD2|TRBJ2-7|-
TGTGCCAGCAGCCTCGGGGGGACCTACGAGCAGTACTTC
CASSLGGTYEQYF
>TRBV6-7|-|TRBJ2-5|-
TGTGCCAGCACCACCTCGGTCCCGAACGACTTC
CASTTSVPNDF
>TRBV7-8|TRBD2|TRBJ2-2|-
TGTGCCAGCAGCTTACAGGCAGCGGGGGCCGGGGAGCTGTTTTTT
CASSLQAAGAGELFF
>TRBV6-5|-|TRBJ1-2|-
TGTGCCAGCAGCTCTGTAGCTAACTATGGCTACACCTTC
CASSSVANYGYTF
>TRBV4-3|TRBD2|TRBJ2-1|many
TGCGCCAGCAGCCACGCTAGCGGGGGGACTGCCAATGAGCAGTTCTTC
CASSHASGGTANEQFF